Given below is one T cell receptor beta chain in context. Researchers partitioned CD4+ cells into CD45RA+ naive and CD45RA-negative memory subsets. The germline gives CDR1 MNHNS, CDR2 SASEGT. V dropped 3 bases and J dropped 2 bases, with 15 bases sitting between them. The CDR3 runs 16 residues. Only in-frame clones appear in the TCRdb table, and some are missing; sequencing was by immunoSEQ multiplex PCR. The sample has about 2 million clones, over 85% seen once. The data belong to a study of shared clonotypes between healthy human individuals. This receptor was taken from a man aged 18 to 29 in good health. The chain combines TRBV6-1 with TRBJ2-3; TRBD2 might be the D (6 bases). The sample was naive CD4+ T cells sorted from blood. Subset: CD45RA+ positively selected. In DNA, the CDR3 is TGTGCCAGCAGTGAGGGAGGCTCCCGCCTCACAGATACGCAGTATTTT. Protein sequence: CASSEGGSRLTDTQYF.